These 17 T cell receptor beta chains originate from one sample sequenced in a study of neurological immune-mediated disorders. TCRdb reprocessed the 5' RACE reads with MiXCR, giving one entry per CDR3 protein. This table holds some 68,000 distinct CDR3 sequences, roughly 13% found once. Stated time point: longitudinal time-point 1 (baseline). Sequencing was performed on PBMCs. Receptor source: a female donor with HTLV-1-associated myelopathy (HAM/TSP).

This chain joins TRBV10-3 and TRBJ2-1; perhaps TRBD2 as D (6 bases). Trimming stripped 4 bases from V and 6 bases from J, with 10 bases between. The CDR3 has 13 residues. The germline V gene encodes CDR1 ENHRY and CDR2 SYGVKD. DNA for the CDR3: TGTGCCATCAGTGTTAATAGCGGCAATGAGCAGTTCTTC. Translation: CAISVNSGNEQFF.

This clonotype was recorded many times. The chain employs TRBV20-1 and TRBJ1-5, with D perhaps TRBD1 (6 bases). Trimming left V 0 bases short and J 2 bases short, with 11 bases between. The CDR3 extends over 15 amino acids. The germline V gene encodes CDR1 DFQATT and CDR2 SNEGSKA (reference sequence). The CDR3 nucleotides are TGCAGTGCTAGAGAGGGGAGGGGGGGCAATCAGCCCCAGCATTTT. Translated: CSAREGRGGNQPQHF.

This clonotype was observed at least ten times. The rearrangement joins TRBV10-3 to TRBJ2-4; no clear D gene. Germline V gene sequence: CDR1 ENHRY, CDR2 SYGVKD. The CDR3 contains 14 residues. The V end lost 4 bases, the J end lost 0 bases, and 7 bases lay between the germline ends. The CDR3 here is CAISASVAKNIQYF. CDR3 bases: TGTGCCATCAGTGCCTCTGTAGCCAAAAACATTCAGTACTTC.

This clonotype has ten or more counts. The V gene is TRBV5-1, the J gene TRBJ2-5; no firm D call. The CDR3 consists of 13 residues. Germline V gene sequence: CDR1 SGHRS, CDR2 YFSETQ. V was trimmed by 3 bases and J by 4 bases, leaving 10 bases between them. CDR3 in amino acids: CASSWAVRETQYF. The CDR3 coding sequence is TGCGCCAGCAGCTGGGCAGTCCGAGAGACCCAGTACTTC.

This clonotype appeared many times. The V and J genes are TRBV6-1 and TRBJ1-4; TRBD1 is a possible D gene (6 bases). With 6 bases removed from V and 7 bases from J, the gap between germline ends came to 18 bases. The V gene's germline CDR1 is MNHNS and CDR2 SASEGT. The CDR3 spans 15 residues. CDR3 residues: CASRIGGSGGEKLFF. The CDR3 DNA reads TGTGCCAGCAGGATCGGGGGCTCCGGGGGTGAAAAACTGTTTTTT.

This clonotype was recorded many times. This chain links TRBV20-1 with TRBJ1-2; TRBD1 matches 7 bases. Germline V gives CDR1 DFQATT, CDR2 SNEGSKA (reference sequence). V trimming: 3 bases; J trimming: 7 bases; junction bases outside the gene matches: 17. This CDR3 has 16 residues. The CDR3 bases are TGCAGTGCTAGTCAGTGGACAGGTGCGGGGGCGAGTGGCTACACCTTC. This gives the protein CSASQWTGAGASGYTF.

This clonotype was seen repeatedly, ten times or more. The CDR3 loop is CSAIGSAEWETQYF. Written as DNA, the CDR3 is TGCAGTGCTATTGGCAGTGCTGAATGGGAGACCCAGTACTTC. The chain combines TRBV20-1 with TRBJ2-5; D is ambiguous. V was clipped by 4 bases and J by 5 bases, with 17 bases between them. This CDR3 region has 14 residues. The germline gives CDR1 DFQATT, CDR2 SNEGSKA (reference sequence).

The chain carries TRBV20-1 and TRBJ2-3; 8 bases agree with TRBD2. V was clipped by 0 bases and J by 7 bases; unmatched bases: 12. Germline-derived CDR1 and CDR2 are DFQATT and SNEGSKA (reference sequence). This CDR3 spans 16 amino acids. CDR3 region: CSARDGSGGGFHTQYF. The CDR3, as DNA: TGCAGTGCTAGAGATGGCTCGGGGGGGGGCTTCCATACGCAGTATTTT.

A remark on this clonotype: A clone one base away is much larger, so this may be a read error. V is TRBV5-1 and J is TRBJ2-1; 7 bases match TRBD1. The CDR3 length is 15 residues. Germline V CDR1 and CDR2: SGHRS, YFSETQ. CDR3 region: CASRLEDRSPDEQFF. CDR3 sequence (DNA): TGCGCCAGCAGATTGGAGGACAGGTCCCCGGATGAGCAGTTCTTC.

This clonotype has more than one count but fewer than ten. This chain's CDR3 is CASSLFGELFF. The CDR3 DNA follows: TGTGCCAGCAGTTTATTCGGGGAGCTGTTTTTT. V gene TRBV12-3 or TRBV12-4 combines with J gene TRBJ2-2; D is unresolved. This CDR3 is built from 11 residues. V was pared by 2 bases and J by 7 bases, with 2 bases between.

This clonotype was seen repeatedly, ten times or more. V is TRBV12-3 or TRBV12-4 and J is TRBJ2-7; the D call may be TRBD1 or TRBD2 (5 bases each). This CDR3 contains 15 residues. The germline V and J ends were trimmed by 3 bases and 1 base, with 13 bases remaining between them. DNA of the CDR3: TGTGCCAGCAGTTTTGGTGGGGGAGCGTCCTACGAGCAGTACTTC. As protein: CASSFGGGASYEQYF.

This clonotype was picked up many times. The chain links TRBV7-9 to TRBJ2-1; a weak D match, TRBD2 (5 bases). The CDR3 is 13 residues long. Germline V gene lookup returns CDR1 SEHNR and CDR2 FQNEAQ (reference sequence). V lost 6 bases to trimming and J lost 7 bases, with 13 bases between them. DNA of the CDR3: TGTGCCAGCAGTAAAGGGCTAGCTAATGAGCAGTTCTTC. It specifies CASSKGLANEQFF.

This clonotype was seen many times. V is TRBV7-2 and J is TRBJ2-7; D call uncertain. CDR1 SGHTA and CDR2 FQGNSA come from the germline V gene. With 4 bases removed from V and 4 bases from J, the gap between germline ends came to 5 bases. This CDR3 spans 11 amino acids. The CDR3 region has the DNA TGTGCCAGCAGCTATTATTACGAGCAGTACTTC. Its protein is CASSYYYEQYF.

This clonotype was picked up many times. The V call is TRBV15, the J call TRBJ2-2; TRBD2 might be the D (5 bases). The CDR3 extends over 13 amino acids. CDR1 LNHNV and CDR2 YYDKDF come from the germline V gene (reference sequence). The ends were cut back, 0 bases at V and 6 bases at J, with 5 bases in the middle. CDR3 residues: CATSRERAGELFF. CDR3 nucleotides: TGTGCCACCAGCAGAGAGCGGGCCGGGGAGCTGTTTTTT.

The table lists this clonotype with many counts. The chain couples TRBV5-1 to TRBJ2-7; possible D gene TRBD1, 5 bases. Germline assignment: CDR1 SGHRS and CDR2 YFSETQ. V lost 0 bases and J lost 0, with 10 bases in between. CDR3 length: 15 residues. The DNA of the CDR3 is TGCGCCAGCAGCTTGGAGACAGCAACCTCCTACGAGCAGTACTTC. It encodes CASSLETATSYEQYF.

This clonotype was detected ten times or more. The gene calls are TRBV12-3 or TRBV12-4 and TRBJ1-2; D is undetermined. Trimming shortened V by 2 bases and J by 4 bases, and 8 bases separated the two germline ends. The CDR3 loop spans 13 amino acids. The CDR3 reads CASSLSSSYGYTF. CDR3 nucleotides: TGTGCCAGCAGTTTAAGCTCTAGCTATGGCTACACCTTC.

This clonotype was detected ten times or more. This chain links TRBV20-1 with TRBJ1-1; D gene unclear. The CDR3 length is 13 residues. Germline V CDR1 and CDR2: DFQATT, SNEGSKA (reference sequence). The ends were cut back, 1 base at V and 1 base at J, with 7 bases in the middle. The CDR3 DNA reads as TGCAGTGCTAGAGCCAGCCCGAACACTGAAGCTTTCTTT. Translation: CSARASPNTEAFF.